This T cell receptor beta chain is drawn from a study of regulatory T cells in long-lasting Graves disease. This clonotype was seen many times. Assembly of TCR beta libraries relied on iRepertoire HTBI primers together with Arm-PCR of CDR3 regions. TCRdb reprocessed the multiplex PCR reads via MiXCR and lists one record per CDR3 protein. Altogether about 240,000 distinct CDR3 sequences are present, just over 20% being singletons, with the ten largest covering 14%. The time point: newly diagnosed GD, antithyroid drugs for less than 3 months. PBMCs provided the RNA from which the TCR library was made. Collection of peripheral blood (roughly 9.8 milliliters) was done using EDTA tubes. The V end lost 0 bases, the J end lost 0 bases, and 17 bases lay between the germline ends. The CDR3 sequence is 17 residues long. Germline V lookup: CDR1 DFQATT, CDR2 SNEGSKA (reference sequence).

The sequence derives from a female donor with Graves disease. Here the sequenced sample was peripheral blood mononuclear cells (PBMCs), taken at new diagnosis, from a patient treated with antithyroid drugs. The J gene is TRBJ1-1, the V gene TRBV20-1; D is perhaps TRBD1 (5 bases). The CDR3 DNA sequence: TGCAGTGCTAGAGATGGGGGGAGCCAGCTAATGAACACTGAAGCTTTCTTT. Its translation: CSARDGGSQLMNTEAFF.